These T cell receptor beta chains were read from a single sample in a study of cytomegalovirus exposure and HLA in healthy donors. Sequenced by immunoSEQ multiplex PCR; TCRdb stores in-frame clones only, minus some. Of 90,000 or so clones in the sample, just under 80% were seen once. The sample was PBMCs. All receptors come from a woman between 40 and 50 years old in good health and CMV-seronegative. Both conserved end residues are part of each CDR3. Clone size is given for some rows only: seen once, a few or many times, or a class if the clone is expanded.

clone_size: NA; j_call: TRBJ1-2; v_call: TRBV11-2; cdr3_aa: CATILYKGAGGYTF
clone_size: NA; j_call: TRBJ2-7; v_call: TRBV2; cdr3_aa: CASSGIGVGEQYF
clone_size: NA; j_call: TRBJ1-6; v_call: TRBV27; cdr3_aa: CASSDRVNSPLHF
clone_size: many; j_call: TRBJ1-1; v_call: TRBV6-5; cdr3_aa: CASSAGWVTEAFF
clone_size: NA; j_call: TRBJ1-2; v_call: TRBV28; cdr3_aa: CASRGGGGAYGYTF
clone_size: NA; j_call: TRBJ2-1; v_call: TRBV2; cdr3_aa: CASSPSSGRVNEQFF
clone_size: NA; j_call: TRBJ1-5; v_call: TRBV30; cdr3_aa: CAWSRGQGGNKDQPQHF
clone_size: NA; j_call: TRBJ2-3; v_call: TRBV14; cdr3_aa: CASSRRLGNTQYF
clone_size: medium-sized; j_call: TRBJ2-7; v_call: TRBV7-9; cdr3_aa: CASSLDSTGLDYEQYF
clone_size: NA; j_call: TRBJ2-2; v_call: TRBV27; cdr3_aa: CASSFLVWFGGTGNTGELFF
clone_size: once; j_call: TRBJ2-1; v_call: TRBV15; cdr3_aa: CATSERTGKGEQFF
clone_size: NA; j_call: NA; v_call: TRBV6-1; cdr3_aa: CASGVRFVYEQYF
clone_size: NA; j_call: TRBJ2-7; v_call: TRBV5-1; cdr3_aa: CASSLGGVAYEQYF
clone_size: NA; j_call: TRBJ1-4; v_call: TRBV28; cdr3_aa: CASSWTGGTTNEKLFF
clone_size: once; j_call: TRBJ2-3; v_call: TRBV7-3; cdr3_aa: CASRGTSETDTQYF
clone_size: NA; j_call: TRBJ2-5; v_call: TRBV12-2; cdr3_aa: CASRLATSSGRSPRLETQYF
clone_size: NA; j_call: TRBJ2-4; v_call: TRBV10-1; cdr3_aa: CASSESSRRELAKNIQYF
clone_size: NA; j_call: TRBJ1-1; v_call: TRBV7-2; cdr3_aa: CASSARDRGGTEAFF
clone_size: NA; j_call: TRBJ2-3; v_call: TRBV5-1; cdr3_aa: CASSFQGSRTDTQYF
clone_size: NA; j_call: TRBJ1-3; v_call: TRBV7-9; cdr3_aa: CASSSTLEDSVNTIYF
clone_size: NA; j_call: TRBJ2-2; v_call: TRBV10-3; cdr3_aa: CATQVSGELFF
clone_size: NA; j_call: TRBJ2-3; v_call: TRBV6-6; cdr3_aa: CAMGQVTDTQYF
clone_size: NA; j_call: TRBJ1-1; v_call: TRBV6-1; cdr3_aa: CASKGEAEAFF
clone_size: NA; j_call: TRBJ1-4; v_call: TRBV28; cdr3_aa: CASSLSRKGEKLFF
clone_size: NA; j_call: TRBJ2-7; v_call: TRBV7-2; cdr3_aa: CASSLGGTAAYEQYF
clone_size: NA; j_call: TRBJ2-1; v_call: TRBV5-4; cdr3_aa: CASSFGTSSYNEQFF
clone_size: NA; j_call: TRBJ1-1; v_call: TRBV10-3; cdr3_aa: CAARIKPNTEAFF
clone_size: NA; j_call: TRBJ1-4; v_call: TRBV14; cdr3_aa: CASSQGAGTNEKLFF
clone_size: NA; j_call: TRBJ2-1; v_call: TRBV6-5; cdr3_aa: CASSSTLAGGLNEQFF
clone_size: NA; j_call: TRBJ2-2; v_call: TRBV11-2; cdr3_aa: CASSLDRNTGELFF
clone_size: NA; j_call: TRBJ1-2; v_call: TRBV30; cdr3_aa: CAWSLSRGNGYTF
clone_size: NA; j_call: TRBJ2-1; v_call: TRBV7-9; cdr3_aa: CASGNGGSSYNEQFF
clone_size: NA; j_call: TRBJ2-7; v_call: TRBV5-4; cdr3_aa: CASSSAGRYYEQYF
clone_size: few; j_call: TRBJ2-7; v_call: TRBV4-2; cdr3_aa: CASSQGELAGDERYEQYF
clone_size: NA; j_call: TRBJ2-3; v_call: TRBV5-1; cdr3_aa: CAPVGLAGYDTQYF
clone_size: NA; j_call: TRBJ2-7; v_call: TRBV19; cdr3_aa: CASSTGYEQYF